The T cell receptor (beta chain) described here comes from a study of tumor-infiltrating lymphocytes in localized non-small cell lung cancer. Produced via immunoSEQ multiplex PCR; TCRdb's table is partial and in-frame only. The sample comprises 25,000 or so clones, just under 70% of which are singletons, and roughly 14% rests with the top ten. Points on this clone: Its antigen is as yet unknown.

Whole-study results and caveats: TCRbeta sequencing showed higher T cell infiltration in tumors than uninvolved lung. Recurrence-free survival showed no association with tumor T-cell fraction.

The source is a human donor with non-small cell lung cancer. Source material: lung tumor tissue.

The CDR3 spells CASSQASGQTYEQYF. DNA for the CDR3: TGTGCCAGCAGCCAAGCGTCGGGACAAACCTACGAGCAGTACTTC. This chain connects TRBV4-2 to TRBJ2-7; TRBD1 is a possible D gene (6 bases). The germline V gene encodes CDR1 LGHNA and CDR2 YNFKEQ. V shed 1 base and J shed 2 bases, with 12 bases lying between them. The CDR3 has 15 amino acids.